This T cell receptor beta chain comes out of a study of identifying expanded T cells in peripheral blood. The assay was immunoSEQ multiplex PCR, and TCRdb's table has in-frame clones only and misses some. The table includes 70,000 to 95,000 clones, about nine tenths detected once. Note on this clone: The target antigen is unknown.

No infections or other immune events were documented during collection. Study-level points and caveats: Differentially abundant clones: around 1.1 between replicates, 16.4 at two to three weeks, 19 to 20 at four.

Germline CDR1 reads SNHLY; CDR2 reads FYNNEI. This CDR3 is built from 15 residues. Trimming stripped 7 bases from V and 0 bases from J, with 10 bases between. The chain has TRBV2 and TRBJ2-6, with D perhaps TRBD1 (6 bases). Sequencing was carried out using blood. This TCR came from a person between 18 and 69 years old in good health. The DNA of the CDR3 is TGTGCCAGCAAAACAGGGTTCTCTGGGGCCAACGTCCTGACTTTC. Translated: CASKTGFSGANVLTF.